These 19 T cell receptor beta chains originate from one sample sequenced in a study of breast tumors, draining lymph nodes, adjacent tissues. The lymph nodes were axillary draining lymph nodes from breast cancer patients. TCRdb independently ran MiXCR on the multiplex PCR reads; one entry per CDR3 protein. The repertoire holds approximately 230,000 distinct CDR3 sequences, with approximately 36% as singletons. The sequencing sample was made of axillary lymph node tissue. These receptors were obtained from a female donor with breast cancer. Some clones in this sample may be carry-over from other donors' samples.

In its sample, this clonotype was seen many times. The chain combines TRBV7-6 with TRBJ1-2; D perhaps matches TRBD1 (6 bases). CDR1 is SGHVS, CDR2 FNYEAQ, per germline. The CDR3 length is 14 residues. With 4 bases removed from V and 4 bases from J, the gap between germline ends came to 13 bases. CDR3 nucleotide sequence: TGTGCCAGCAGCTCAGGAGGGGGGCTCTATGGCTACACCTTC. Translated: CASSSGGGLYGYTF. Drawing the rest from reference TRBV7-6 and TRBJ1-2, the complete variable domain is GAGVSQSPRYKVTKRGQDVALRCDPISGHVSLYWYRQALGQGPEFLTYFNYEAQQDKSGLPNDRFSAERPEGSISTLTIQRTEQRDSAMYRCASSSGGGLYGYTFGSGTRLTVV.

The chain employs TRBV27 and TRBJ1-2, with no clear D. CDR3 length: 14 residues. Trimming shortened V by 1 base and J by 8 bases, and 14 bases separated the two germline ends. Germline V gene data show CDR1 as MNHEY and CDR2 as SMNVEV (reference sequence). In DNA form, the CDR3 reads TGTGCCAGCAGTTTATGGATAGGGATGAACGGCTACACCTTC. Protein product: CASSLWIGMNGYTF.

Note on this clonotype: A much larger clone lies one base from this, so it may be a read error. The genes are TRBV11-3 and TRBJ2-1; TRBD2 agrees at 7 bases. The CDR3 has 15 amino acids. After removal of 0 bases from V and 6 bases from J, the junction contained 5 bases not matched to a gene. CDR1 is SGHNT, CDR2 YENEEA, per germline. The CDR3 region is CASSLEAGAGNEQFF. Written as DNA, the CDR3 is TGTGCCAGCAGCTTAGAGGCGGGAGCAGGCAATGAGCAGTTCTTC.

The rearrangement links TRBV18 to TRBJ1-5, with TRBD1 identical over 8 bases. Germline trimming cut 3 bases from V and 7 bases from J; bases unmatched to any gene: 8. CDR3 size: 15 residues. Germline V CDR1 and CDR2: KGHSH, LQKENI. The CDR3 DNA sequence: TGTGCCAGCTCACCGACAGGGGATTCGAGACAGCCCCAGCATTTT. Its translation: CASSPTGDSRQPQHF.

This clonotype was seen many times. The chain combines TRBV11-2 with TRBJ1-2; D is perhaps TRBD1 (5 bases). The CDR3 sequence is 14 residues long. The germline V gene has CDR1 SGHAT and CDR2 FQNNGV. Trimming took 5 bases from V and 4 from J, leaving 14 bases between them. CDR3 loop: CASSHNRGLYGYTF. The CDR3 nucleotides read TGTGCCAGCAGCCATAACCGGGGACTCTATGGCTACACCTTC.

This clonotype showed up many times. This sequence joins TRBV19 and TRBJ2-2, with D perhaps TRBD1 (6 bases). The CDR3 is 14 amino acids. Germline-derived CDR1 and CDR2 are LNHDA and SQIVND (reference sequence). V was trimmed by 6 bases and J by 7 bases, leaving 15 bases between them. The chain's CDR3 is CASSPTGFDGELFF. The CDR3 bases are TGTGCCAGTAGCCCGACAGGATTTGACGGGGAGCTGTTTTTT.

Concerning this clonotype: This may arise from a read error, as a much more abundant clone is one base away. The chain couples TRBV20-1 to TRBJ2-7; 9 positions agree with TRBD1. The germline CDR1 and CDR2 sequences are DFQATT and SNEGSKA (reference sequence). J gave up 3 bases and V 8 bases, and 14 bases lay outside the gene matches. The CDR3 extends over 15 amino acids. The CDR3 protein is CSCKDPTGGNYEQYF. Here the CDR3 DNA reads TGCAGTTGTAAAGACCCCACAGGGGGCAACTACGAGCAGTACTTC.

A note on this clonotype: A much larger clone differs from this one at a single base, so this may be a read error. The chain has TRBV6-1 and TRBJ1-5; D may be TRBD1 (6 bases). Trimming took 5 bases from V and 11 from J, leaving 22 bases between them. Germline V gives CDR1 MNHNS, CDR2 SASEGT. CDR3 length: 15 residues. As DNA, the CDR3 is TGTGCCAGCAGTCAACGGGCGGCGGGGGCCCGGACCCAGCATTTT. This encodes CASSQRAAGARTQHF.

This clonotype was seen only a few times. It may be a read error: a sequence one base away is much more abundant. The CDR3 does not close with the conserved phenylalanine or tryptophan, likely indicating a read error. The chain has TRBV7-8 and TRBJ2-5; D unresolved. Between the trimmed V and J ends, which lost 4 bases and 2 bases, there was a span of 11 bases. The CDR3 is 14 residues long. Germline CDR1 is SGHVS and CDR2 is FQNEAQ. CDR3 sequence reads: CASSSGERQETQYL. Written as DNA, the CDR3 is TGTGCCAGCAGCTCCGGTGAGCGTCAAGAGACCCAGTACCTC.

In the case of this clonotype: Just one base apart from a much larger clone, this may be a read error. The CDR3 bases are TGTGCCAGCAGCTTAAAATTGGTCTCTTACAATGAGCAGTTCTTC. Amino acid sequence: CASSLKLVSYNEQFF. The chain combines TRBV7-2 with TRBJ2-1; D is ambiguous. Per the germline V gene, CDR1 is SGHTA and CDR2 is FQGNSA. The CDR3 length is 15 residues. Trimming took 2 bases from V and 4 from J, leaving 12 bases between them.

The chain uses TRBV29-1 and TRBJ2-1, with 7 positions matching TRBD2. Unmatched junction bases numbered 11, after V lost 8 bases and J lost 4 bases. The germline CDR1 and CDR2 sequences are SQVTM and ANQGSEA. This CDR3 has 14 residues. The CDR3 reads CSLMGGGIYNEQFF. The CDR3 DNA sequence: TGCAGCTTAATGGGGGGAGGGATATACAATGAGCAGTTCTTC.

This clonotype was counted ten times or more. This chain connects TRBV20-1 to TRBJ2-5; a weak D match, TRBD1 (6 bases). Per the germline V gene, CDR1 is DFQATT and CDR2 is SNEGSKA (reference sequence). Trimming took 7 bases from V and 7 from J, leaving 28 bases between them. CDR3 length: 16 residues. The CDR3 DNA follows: TGCAGTGTGTCCCCGGGACAAGGGGGATTATTGAGGACCCAGTACTTC. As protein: CSVSPGQGGLLRTQYF.

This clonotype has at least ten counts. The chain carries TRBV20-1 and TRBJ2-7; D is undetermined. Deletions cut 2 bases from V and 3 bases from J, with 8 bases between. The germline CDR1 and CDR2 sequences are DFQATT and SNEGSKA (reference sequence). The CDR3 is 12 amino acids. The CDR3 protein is CSARQSDYEQYF. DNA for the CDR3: TGCAGTGCTAGACAAAGTGACTACGAGCAGTACTTC.

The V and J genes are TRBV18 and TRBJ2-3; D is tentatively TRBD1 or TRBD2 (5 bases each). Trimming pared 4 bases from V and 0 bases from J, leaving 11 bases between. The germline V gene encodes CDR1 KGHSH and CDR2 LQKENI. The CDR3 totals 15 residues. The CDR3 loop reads CASSLGTTSTDTQYF. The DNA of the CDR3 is TGTGCCAGCTCACTAGGGACGACTAGCACAGATACGCAGTATTTT.

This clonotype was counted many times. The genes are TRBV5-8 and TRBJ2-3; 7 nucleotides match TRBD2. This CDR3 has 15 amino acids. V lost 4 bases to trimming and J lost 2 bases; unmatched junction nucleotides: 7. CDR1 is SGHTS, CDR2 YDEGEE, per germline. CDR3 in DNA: TGTGCCAGCAGCAGACCGGGGGACTACACAGATACGCAGTATTTT. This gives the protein CASSRPGDYTDTQYF. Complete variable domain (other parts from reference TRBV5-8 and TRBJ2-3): EAGVTQSPTHLIKTRGQQATLRCSPISGHTSVYWYQQALGLGLQFLLWYDEGEERNRGNFPPRFSGRQFPNYSSELNVNALELEDSALYLCASSRPGDYTDTQYFGPGTRLTVL.

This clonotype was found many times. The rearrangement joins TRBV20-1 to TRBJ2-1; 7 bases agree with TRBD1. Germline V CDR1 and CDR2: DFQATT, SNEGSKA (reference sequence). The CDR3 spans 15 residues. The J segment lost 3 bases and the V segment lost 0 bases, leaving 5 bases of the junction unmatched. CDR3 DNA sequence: TGCAGTGCTAGAGAGAGACAGGGAAGCTACAATGAGCAGTTCTTC. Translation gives CSARERQGSYNEQFF.

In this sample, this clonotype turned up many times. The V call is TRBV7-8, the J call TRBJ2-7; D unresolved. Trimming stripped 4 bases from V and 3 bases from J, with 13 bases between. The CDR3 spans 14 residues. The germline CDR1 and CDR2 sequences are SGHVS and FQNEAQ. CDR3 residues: CASSWTDLNYEQYF. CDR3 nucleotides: TGTGCCAGCAGCTGGACGGACCTTAACTACGAGCAGTACTTC.

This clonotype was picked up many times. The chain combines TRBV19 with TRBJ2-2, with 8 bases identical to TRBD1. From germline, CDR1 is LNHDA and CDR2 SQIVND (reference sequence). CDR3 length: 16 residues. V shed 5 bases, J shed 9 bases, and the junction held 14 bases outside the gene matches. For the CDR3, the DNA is TGTGCCAGTAGTGCTCGACAGGGGTCCCGGTTAAGGGAGCTGTTTTTT. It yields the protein CASSARQGSRLRELFF.

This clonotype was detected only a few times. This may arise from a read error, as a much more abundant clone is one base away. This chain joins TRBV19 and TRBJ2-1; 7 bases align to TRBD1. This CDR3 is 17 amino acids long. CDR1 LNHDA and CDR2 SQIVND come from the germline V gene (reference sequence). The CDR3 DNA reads TGTGCCAGTAGTATAGATCTTGACAGGGTCCCCTACAATGAGCAGTCCTTC. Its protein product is CASSIDLDRVPYNEQSF.